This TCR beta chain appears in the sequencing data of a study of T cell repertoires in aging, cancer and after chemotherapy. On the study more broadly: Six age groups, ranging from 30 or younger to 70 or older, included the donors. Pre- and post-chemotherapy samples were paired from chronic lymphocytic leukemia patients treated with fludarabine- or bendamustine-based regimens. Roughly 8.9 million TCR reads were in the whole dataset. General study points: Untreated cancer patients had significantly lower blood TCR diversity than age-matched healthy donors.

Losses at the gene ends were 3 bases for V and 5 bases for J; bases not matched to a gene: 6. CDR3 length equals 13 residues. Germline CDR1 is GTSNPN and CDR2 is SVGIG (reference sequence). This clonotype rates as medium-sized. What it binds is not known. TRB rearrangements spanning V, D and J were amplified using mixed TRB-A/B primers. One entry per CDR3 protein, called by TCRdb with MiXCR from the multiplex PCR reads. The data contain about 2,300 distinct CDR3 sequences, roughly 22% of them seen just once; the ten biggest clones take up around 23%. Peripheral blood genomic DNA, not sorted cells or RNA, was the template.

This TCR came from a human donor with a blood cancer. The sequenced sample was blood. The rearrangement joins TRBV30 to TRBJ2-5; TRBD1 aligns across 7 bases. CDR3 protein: CAWSEGARETQYF. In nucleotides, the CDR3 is TGTGCCTGGAGCGAGGGGGCCCGGGAGACCCAGTACTTC.